The 30 T cell receptor beta chains in this list originate from one sample, sequenced in a study of shared T cell receptors in the human thymus. Profiling relied on immunoSEQ multiplex PCR, and the TCRdb table lists in-frame clones only, not all of them. The data contain roughly 660,000 clones, roughly 88% of them singletons. The data were also submitted as part of a second study, on human thymus T cells.

What was sequenced was thymocytes. The receptors come from a boy under two years old with a congenital heart defect.

This chain connects TRBV15 to TRBJ1-5, with 11 bases lining up with TRBD1. The V gene end was trimmed by 2 bases and the J gene end by 2 bases; junction bases not matched to a gene: 11. Germline assignment: CDR1 LNHNV and CDR2 YYDKDF (reference sequence). The CDR3 spans 19 residues. CDR3 amino acids: CATSRHDRDRGGGNQPQHF. The DNA for the CDR3 is TGTGCCACCAGCAGACACGACCGGGACAGGGGGGGTGGCAATCAGCCCCAGCATTTT.

The rearrangement links TRBV7-9 to TRBJ2-1, with 7 bases identical to TRBD2. Trimming removed 2 bases from V and 10 bases from J; junction bases left unmatched: 5. The V gene's germline CDR1 is SEHNR and CDR2 FQNEAQ (reference sequence). The CDR3 spans 13 residues. CDR3 loop: CASSLNPRGEQFF. CDR3 coding DNA: TGTGCCAGCAGCTTAAACCCGCGGGGGGAGCAGTTCTTC. Filled out from reference TRBV7-9 and TRBJ2-1, the complete variable domain reads DTGVSQNPRHKITKRGQNVTFRCDPISEHNRLYWYRQTLGQGPEFLTYFQNEAQLEKSRLLSDRFSAERPKGSFSTLEIQRTEQGDSAMYLCASSLNPRGEQFFGPGTRLTVL.

The chain uses TRBV7-2 and TRBJ1-2; TRBD1 matches at 12 bases. V lost 5 bases and J lost 6; bases outside the gene matches: 7. The germline gives CDR1 SGHTA, CDR2 FQGNSA. This CDR3 is 15 amino acids long. The CDR3 DNA reads as TGTGCCAGCAGCCCTGGAGGGACAGGGGGCAATGGCTACACCTTC. It specifies CASSPGGTGGNGYTF.

The CDR3 region has the DNA TGCGCCAGCAGTCACTCAGGGGAATTTGTCAAAAACATTCAGTACTTC. This encodes CASSHSGEFVKNIQYF. The chain is built from TRBV23-1 and TRBJ2-4, with D tentatively TRBD1 (6 bases). TRBV23-1 is an open reading frame whose function is uncertain. The CDR3 runs to 16 residues. Trimming shortened V by 3 bases and J by 3 bases, and 15 bases separated the two germline ends.

The chain couples TRBV28 to TRBJ2-7, with 11 bases aligning to TRBD2. With V trimmed by 5 bases and J by 4 bases, 1 base remained unmatched. The CDR3 is 13 residues long. The V gene's germline CDR1 is MDHEN and CDR2 SYDVKM. The CDR3 coding sequence is TGTGCCAGCAGTGCTAGCGGGGGGTACGAGCAGTACTTC. Translation gives CASSASGGYEQYF.

This clone was seen only once. Here the CDR3 reads CASSQPTGKRLRTDTQYF. The CDR3 DNA is TGCGCCAGCAGCCAACCGACAGGGAAGAGGCTTAGGACAGATACGCAGTATTTT. J is TRBJ2-3 and V is TRBV4-1; 7 positions match TRBD1. The germline V gene encodes CDR1 MGHRA and CDR2 YSYEKL. The junction had 14 bases not matched to a gene; V was cut back by 2 bases and J by 3 bases. This CDR3 has 18 residues.

The rearrangement uses TRBV14 and TRBJ2-7, with 8 nucleotides matching TRBD2. The CDR3 runs 16 residues. Germline V gives CDR1 SGHDN, CDR2 FVKESK. V lost 0 bases, J lost 4 bases, and 8 bases stayed unmatched. DNA for the CDR3: TGTGCCAGCAGCCAAGAGCGCGGGGGGCTAGGATACGAGCAGTACTTC. Protein: CASSQERGGLGYEQYF. Drawing the rest from reference TRBV14 and TRBJ2-7, the complete variable domain is EAGVTQFPSHSVIEKGQTVTLRCDPISGHDNLYWYRRVMGKEIKFLLHFVKESKQDESGMPNNRFLAERTGGTYSTLKVQPAELEDSGVYFCASSQERGGLGYEQYFGPGTRLTVT.

The rearrangement uses TRBV6-4 and TRBJ1-5, with unresolved D. Trimming removed 3 bases at V and 5 bases at J, with 11 bases between. Germline loops: CDR1 MRHNA, CDR2 SNTAGT. This CDR3 has 14 amino acids. CDR3 sequence reads: CASSERASDQPQHF. The CDR3, as DNA: TGTGCCAGCAGTGAGAGGGCATCGGATCAGCCCCAGCATTTT.

This clone was seen only once. The chain has TRBV9 and TRBJ1-2; D uncertain. This CDR3 region has 13 residues. The V end lost 3 bases, the J end lost 8 bases, and 14 bases lay between the germline ends. Germline V gene lookup returns CDR1 SGDLS and CDR2 YYNGEE. The CDR3 nucleotides read TGTGCCAGCAGCGGTCACGGATCCGGGGGCTACACCTTC. Amino acid sequence: CASSGHGSGGYTF. The full variable domain, completed using reference TRBV9 and TRBJ1-2, is DSGVTQTPKHLITATGQRVTLRCSPRSGDLSVYWYQQSLDQGLQFLIQYYNGEERAKGNILERFSAQQFPDLHSELNLSSLELGDSALYFCASSGHGSGGYTFGSGTRLTVV.

This clone was detected once. The rearrangement joins TRBV6-1 to TRBJ2-7; perhaps TRBD1 as D (7 bases). The V end lost 8 bases, the J end lost 4 bases, and 12 bases lay between the germline ends. Germline lookup yields CDR1 MNHNS and CDR2 SASEGT. The CDR3 covers 12 residues. CDR3 DNA sequence: TGTGCCAGCTCCAGGGGGAGGTACGAGCAGTACTTC. Protein product: CASSRGRYEQYF.

This clone was found once. The chain joins TRBV4-1 to TRBJ2-5, with a possible D match to TRBD2 (6 bases). Germline assignment: CDR1 MGHRA and CDR2 YSYEKL. The CDR3 consists of 15 residues. V was pared by 4 bases and J by 1 base, with 13 bases between. CDR3 DNA sequence: TGCGCCAGCAGCCCGCTTGCGGGGACCCAAGAGACCCAGTACTTC. It codes for CASSPLAGTQETQYF.

V and J are TRBV25-1 and TRBJ2-7, with D tentatively TRBD2 (6 bases). V lost 2 bases to trimming and J lost 2 bases, with 13 bases between them. The CDR3 sequence is 15 residues long. The germline gives CDR1 MGHDK, CDR2 SYGVNS. The CDR3 DNA reads TGTGCCAGCAGTGAACTCGGGAGTAACCCCTACGAGCAGTACTTC. This translates into CASSELGSNPYEQYF.

The rearrangement uses TRBV7-8 and TRBJ2-1, with D maybe TRBD2 (6 bases). V lost 5 bases, J lost 4 bases, and 15 bases lay in between. The CDR3 has 15 residues. Looked up from germline, CDR1 is SGHVS and CDR2 is FQNEAQ. CDR3 DNA: TGTGCCAGCAGCCCCGAGCGGGCCCGTTACAATGAGCAGTTCTTC. Amino acid sequence: CASSPERARYNEQFF.

The sample holds a few counts of this clone. V gene TRBV28 combines with J gene TRBJ2-5; D unclear. CDR1 is MDHEN, CDR2 SYDVKM, per germline. CDR3 length equals 15 residues. V was cut by 7 bases and J by 5 bases, with 20 bases left in between. The CDR3, as DNA: TGTGCCAGCACCATGTCCGTAGCCCCGCCCGAGACCCAGTACTTC. Translated: CASTMSVAPPETQYF.

This clone has just one count. The rearrangement links TRBV2 to TRBJ2-7; D uncertain. Looked up from germline, CDR1 is SNHLY and CDR2 is FYNNEI. The V end was cut by 3 bases, the J end by 7 bases, with 16 bases between. CDR3 size: 14 residues. The DNA of the CDR3 is TGTGCCAGCAGTGATTCCCTCCGGGTTGGGGAGCAGTACTTC. Translating it yields CASSDSLRVGEQYF.

The V call is TRBV5-6, the J call TRBJ2-7, with D tentatively TRBD2 (7 bases). V lost 3 bases, J lost 2 bases, and 12 bases lay in between. Germline lookup yields CDR1 SGHDT and CDR2 YYEEEE. The length of the CDR3 is 14 residues. CDR3 residues: CASSSQGGAYEQYF. Written as DNA, the CDR3 is TGTGCCAGCAGCTCACAGGGAGGGGCCTACGAGCAGTACTTC.

The chain has TRBV29-1 and TRBJ2-7, with D possibly TRBD1 on 5 matching bases. With 6 bases removed from V and 5 bases from J, the gap between germline ends came to 8 bases. CDR1 is SQVTM and CDR2 is ANQGSEA in the germline V gene. The CDR3 contains 10 residues. DNA for the CDR3: TGCAGCGTCGCAGGGCACGAGCAGTACTTC. Translating it yields CSVAGHEQYF.

This rearrangement joins TRBV9 to TRBJ2-1; 8 positions match TRBD2. Trimming took 0 bases from V and 0 from J; bases not matched to a gene: 14. The CDR3 runs 20 residues. CDR1 and CDR2 from the germline V gene are SGDLS and YYNGEE. CDR3 sequence: CASSVAGRAATSGSYNEQFF. The CDR3 DNA follows: TGTGCCAGCAGCGTAGCAGGCAGGGCAGCCACTAGCGGCTCCTACAATGAGCAGTTCTTC. The whole variable domain, filled in from reference TRBV9 and TRBJ2-1, reads DSGVTQTPKHLITATGQRVTLRCSPRSGDLSVYWYQQSLDQGLQFLIQYYNGEERAKGNILERFSAQQFPDLHSELNLSSLELGDSALYFCASSVAGRAATSGSYNEQFFGPGTRLTVL.

J is TRBJ1-6 and V is TRBV28, with D tentatively TRBD1 (5 bases). This CDR3 is built from 14 residues. With 3 bases removed from V and 9 bases from J, the gap between germline ends came to 12 bases. Germline lookup yields CDR1 MDHEN and CDR2 SYDVKM. CDR3 bases: TGTGCCAGCAGTTTGGGGCACGTAGGTTCACCCCTCCACTTT. Translated: CASSLGHVGSPLHF.

The V and J genes are TRBV7-9 and TRBJ2-7, with a possible D match to TRBD1 (5 bases). The CDR3 length is 15 residues. The germline V gene has CDR1 SEHNR and CDR2 FQNEAQ (reference sequence). Trimming removed 4 bases at V and 5 bases at J, with 18 bases between. The CDR3 reads CASSSHRPGSDEQYF. The CDR3 DNA reads as TGTGCCAGCAGCTCCCACAGGCCTGGCTCGGACGAGCAGTACTTC.

The genes are TRBV21-1 and TRBJ2-1; the table's D call TRBD2 went unverified against the DNA. TRBV21-1 represents a pseudogene. This CDR3 comprises 22 residues. DNA of the CDR3: TGTGCCTCAGAGAACGAAAGGGGGCTGCCCAGTAGCGGGAGGGCCGAAGACAATGAGCAGTTCTTC. Amino acid sequence: CASENERGLPSSGRAEDNEQFF.

This clone appeared once. The chain joins TRBV2 to TRBJ2-2; D possibly corresponds to TRBD2 (6 bases). The CDR3 is made up of 15 amino acids. Trimming removed 5 bases at V and 6 bases at J, with 16 bases between. From germline, CDR1 is SNHLY and CDR2 FYNNEI. CDR3 amino acids: CASSRGVAVAGELFF. The CDR3 coding sequence is TGTGCCAGCAGTCGGGGAGTAGCGGTAGCCGGGGAGCTGTTTTTT.

As concerns this clone: At one end, the junction sequence differs from germline, possibly due to a read error. The chain uses TRBV5-1 and TRBJ2-5; D is possibly TRBD2 (5 bases). Germline loops: CDR1 SGHRS, CDR2 YFSETQ. The CDR3 totals 13 residues. The CDR3 loop reads CAGSSLVTETQYF. CDR3 sequence (DNA): TGCGCCGGCAGCTCACTAGTTACCGAGACCCAGTACTTC.

This chain joins TRBV28 and TRBJ1-5, with 7 bases matching TRBD1. The CDR3 sequence is 17 residues long. The germline CDR1 and CDR2 sequences are MDHEN and SYDVKM. The V segment lost 6 bases and the J segment 11 bases; nucleotides outside the gene matches: 22. CDR3 bases: TGTGCCAGCAGCTCGAAACCGCGACAGGGCTGGTTCAACACCCAGCATTTT. Amino acids: CASSSKPRQGWFNTQHF.

This chain connects TRBV7-2 to TRBJ2-3; 8 nucleotides align to TRBD1. J gave up 6 bases and V 2 bases, and 13 bases lay outside the gene matches. The CDR3 length is 17 residues. CDR1 SGHTA and CDR2 FQGNSA come from the germline V gene. Written as DNA, the CDR3 is TGTGCCAGCAGCTTAAGACCAGGGGGCCGCGAGGCGGATACGCAGTATTTT. Amino acid sequence: CASSLRPGGREADTQYF. Full variable domain (rest looked up from reference TRBV7-2 and TRBJ2-3): GAGVSQSPSNKVTEKGKDVELRCDPISGHTALYWYRQSLGQGLEFLIYFQGNSAPDKSGLPSDRFSAERTGGSVSTLTIQRTQQEDSAVYLCASSLRPGGREADTQYFGPGTRLTVL.

The V call is TRBV7-3, the J call TRBJ2-3, with TRBD2 matching 11 bases. The V gene's germline CDR1 is SGHTA and CDR2 FQGTGA. The CDR3 is made up of 18 amino acids. V was pared by 5 bases and J by 4 bases, with 14 bases of the junction left unmatched. The CDR3 sequence: CASSPRAHTSGSPDTQYF. The CDR3 DNA is TGTGCCAGCAGCCCTAGAGCCCACACTAGCGGGAGCCCAGATACGCAGTATTTT.

This clone turned up a few times. The chain joins TRBV28 to TRBJ1-5, with 8 bases that match TRBD1. Looked up from germline, CDR1 is MDHEN and CDR2 is SYDVKM. The CDR3 is made up of 15 amino acids. Unmatched junction bases numbered 3, after V lost 5 bases and J lost 0 bases. CDR3: CASSDRGYSNQPQHF. The CDR3 region has the DNA TGTGCCAGCAGTGACAGGGGTTATAGCAATCAGCCCCAGCATTTT.

This clone was counted a few times. This chain uses TRBV28 with TRBJ2-2; 7 positions agree with TRBD2. The CDR3 sequence is 21 residues long. Per the germline V gene, CDR1 is MDHEN and CDR2 is SYDVKM. The V segment lost 0 bases and the J segment 4 bases; nucleotides outside the gene matches: 20. The CDR3 coding sequence is TGTGCCAGCAGTTTATGCCCGTCAATAAGGAAGCGGGAAAGGGTCACCGGGGAGCTGTTTTTT. It is translated as CASSLCPSIRKRERVTGELFF. Complete variable domain (other parts from reference TRBV28 and TRBJ2-2): DVKVTQSSRYLVKRTGEKVFLECVQDMDHENMFWYRQDPGLGLRLIYFSYDVKMKEKGDIPEGYSVSREKKERFSLILESASTNQTSMYLCASSLCPSIRKRERVTGELFFGEGSRLTVL.

The CDR3 bases are TGCAGCGTTGGTCGGCGGGAGAGGTACAATGAGCAGTTCTTC. The encoded protein is CSVGRRERYNEQFF. V is TRBV29-1 and J is TRBJ2-1; 7 positions match TRBD2. The CDR3 has 14 amino acids. V dropped 4 bases and J dropped 4; count of bases not matched to a gene: 7. The V gene's germline CDR1 is SQVTM and CDR2 ANQGSEA.

The chain has TRBV6-4 and TRBJ2-7, with D possibly TRBD1 on 6 matching bases. Per the germline V gene, CDR1 is MRHNA and CDR2 is SNTAGT. The CDR3 sequence is 13 residues long. V was pared by 0 bases and J by 7 bases, with 10 bases between. The CDR3 DNA sequence: TGTGCCAGCAGTGACTCGGCTAGGGGGGAGCAGTACTTC. It is translated as CASSDSARGEQYF.